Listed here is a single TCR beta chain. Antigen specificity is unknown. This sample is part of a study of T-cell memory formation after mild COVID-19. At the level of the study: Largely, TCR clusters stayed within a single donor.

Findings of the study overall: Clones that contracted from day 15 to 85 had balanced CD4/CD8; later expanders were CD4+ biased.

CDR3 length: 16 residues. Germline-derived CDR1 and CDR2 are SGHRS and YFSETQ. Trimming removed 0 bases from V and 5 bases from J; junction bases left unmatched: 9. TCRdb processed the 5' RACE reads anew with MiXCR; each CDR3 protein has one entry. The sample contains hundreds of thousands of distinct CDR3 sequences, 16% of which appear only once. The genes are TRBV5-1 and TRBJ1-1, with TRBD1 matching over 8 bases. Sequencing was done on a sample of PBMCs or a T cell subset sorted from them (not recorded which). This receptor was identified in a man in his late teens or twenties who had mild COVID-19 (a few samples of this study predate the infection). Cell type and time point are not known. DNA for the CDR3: TGCGCCAGCAGCTTGGTCGGACAGGGTATTTCGACTGAAGCTTTCTTT. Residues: CASSLVGQGISTEAFF.